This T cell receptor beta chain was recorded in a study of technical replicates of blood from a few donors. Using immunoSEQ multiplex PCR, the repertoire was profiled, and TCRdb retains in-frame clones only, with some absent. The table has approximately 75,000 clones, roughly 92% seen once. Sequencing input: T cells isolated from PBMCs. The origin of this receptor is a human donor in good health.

The CDR3 DNA reads as TGTGCCAGTACTAGCTCCCATACGCAGTATTTT. This sequence encodes CASTSSHTQYF. This chain connects TRBV19 to TRBJ2-3, with a possible D match to TRBD2 (5 bases). Germline lookup yields CDR1 LNHDA and CDR2 SQIVND (reference sequence). The CDR3 extends over 11 amino acids. Trimming removed 7 bases at V and 7 bases at J, with 9 bases between.